What follows are 4 T cell receptor beta chains derived from one specimen sequenced in a study of molecular identifiers for immune sequencing clone quantification. From the PCR reads, TCRdb called clonotypes with MiXCR, one entry per CDR3 protein. The sample consists of tens of thousands of distinct CDR3 sequences, 15% to 20% of them appearing once. The sequenced sample consisted of naive CD8+ T cells from blood, with Jurkat cell RNA spiked in. Subset defined: FACS-sorted CD8+CD4-CCR7+CD45RA+ naive T cells. These receptors all come from a human donor in good health. Some libraries in this study had Jurkat cell RNA spiked in.

This clonotype was observed many times. The rearrangement joins TRBV3-1 to TRBJ2-3, with a tentative D call TRBD2 (6 bases). The CDR3 sequence is 14 residues long. Trimming pared 4 bases from V and 3 bases from J, leaving 11 bases between. The germline gives CDR1 LGHDT, CDR2 YNNKEL (reference sequence). The CDR3 loop reads CASSPRGLTDTQYF. The CDR3 nucleotides read TGTGCCAGCAGCCCCCGGGGACTGACAGATACGCAGTATTTT.

The V and J genes are TRBV2 and TRBJ2-6, with a tentative D call TRBD1 (5 bases). Germline loops: CDR1 SNHLY, CDR2 FYNNEI. This CDR3 has 15 amino acids. Deletions cut 7 bases from V and 11 bases from J, with 21 bases between. The CDR3 loop reads CASIEVRLWGHVLTF. CDR3 nucleotides: TGTGCCAGCATTGAGGTGCGGCTCTGGGGCCACGTCCTGACTTTC.

Comments on this clonotype: It may be a read error: a sequence one base away is much more abundant. This chain connects TRBV28 to TRBJ2-7; 9 nucleotides line up with TRBD1. Germline CDR1 MDHEN, CDR2 SYDVKM. The CDR3 length is 14 residues. CDR3 sequence: CAGSPRTGVYEQYF. The CDR3 nucleotides are TGTGCCGGCAGTCCCCGGACAGGGGTTTACGAGCAGTACTTC.

This clonotype has ten or more counts. V and J are TRBV4-1 and TRBJ2-5; no clear D. The CDR3 contains 14 residues. Trimming pared 2 bases from V and 1 base from J, leaving 8 bases between. Germline CDR1 is MGHRA and CDR2 is YSYEKL. The CDR3 loop reads CASSQFSGQETQYF. The CDR3 DNA reads TGCGCCAGCAGCCAATTTTCAGGCCAAGAGACCCAGTACTTC.